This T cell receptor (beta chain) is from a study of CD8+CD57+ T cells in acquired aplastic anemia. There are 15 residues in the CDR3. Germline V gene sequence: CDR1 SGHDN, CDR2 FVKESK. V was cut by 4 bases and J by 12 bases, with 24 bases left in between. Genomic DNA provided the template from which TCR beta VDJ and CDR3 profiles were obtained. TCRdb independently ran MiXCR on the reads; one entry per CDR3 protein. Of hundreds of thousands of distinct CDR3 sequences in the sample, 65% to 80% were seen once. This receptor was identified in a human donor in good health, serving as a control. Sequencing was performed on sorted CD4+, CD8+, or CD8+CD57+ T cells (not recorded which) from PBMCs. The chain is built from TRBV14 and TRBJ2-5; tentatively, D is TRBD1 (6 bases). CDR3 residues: CASSPADRLEHREYF. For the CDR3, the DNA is TGTGCCAGCAGCCCAGCCGACAGGTTAGAACACCGGGAGTACTTC. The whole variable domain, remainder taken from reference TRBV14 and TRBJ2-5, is EAGVTQFPSHSVIEKGQTVTLRCDPISGHDNLYWYRRVMGKEIKFLLHFVKESKQDESGMPNNRFLAERTGGTYSTLKVQPAELEDSGVYFCASSPADRLEHREYFGPGTRLLVL.